The clone carrying this TCR beta chain was seen at least ten times. What it binds is not known. These data originate in a study of T cell repertoires in cytomegalovirus infection. The study, taken as a whole, reports: Carriage of CMV together with the relevant HLA was identifiable through cumulative public TCR beta family frequency.

TCRdb used MiXCR to reprocess the reads, holding one entry per CDR3 protein. This sample has 310,000 or so distinct CDR3 sequences; roughly 26% occur once, and the top ten carry more than 11%. The sample taken for sequencing was PBMCs. This TCR was sampled from a human donor in good health (CMV status not recorded). Some clones in this sample may be carry-over from other donors' samples.

CDR3 sequence (DNA): TGTGCCAGCAGCTTCTTAGACAGGGGGCTTGAGCAGTACTTC. It translates to CASSFLDRGLEQYF. The chain recombines TRBV7-2 with TRBJ2-7; TRBD1 aligns across 10 bases. The trim removed 3 bases at V and 7 bases at J, leaving 6 bases unmatched. Germline CDR1 reads SGHTA; CDR2 reads FQGNSA. The CDR3 loop spans 14 amino acids. Complete variable domain (other parts from reference TRBV7-2 and TRBJ2-7): GAGVSQSPSNKVTEKGKDVELRCDPISGHTALYWYRQSLGQGLEFLIYFQGNSAPDKSGLPSDRFSAERTGGSVSTLTIQRTQQEDSAVYLCASSFLDRGLEQYFGPGTRLTVT.